Sequencing of this TCR beta chain was carried out in a study of graft-versus-host responses after intestinal transplantation. Overall study context: Every recipient underwent anti-thymocyte globulin induction, then tacrolimus and steroids for roughly 3 years.

Remarks on this clone: Its target is unknown.

The method was immunoSEQ multiplex PCR; TCRdb's version includes in-frame clones alone and lacks a portion of them. This sample carries more than 100,000 clones, approximately 95% of them seen once, and the ten largest clones take under 3.5%. The CDR3 is 12 amino acids. Germline CDR1 and CDR2: SQVTM and ANQGSEA. Trimming shortened V by 6 bases and J by 1 base, and 9 bases separated the two germline ends. The V gene is TRBV29-1, the J gene TRBJ1-1, with D tentatively TRBD1 (6 bases). The clonotype was recovered from a human donor who received an intestinal transplant. Sequences were derived from unstimulated CD8+ T cells sorted from spleen or lymph node cells, sampled before intestinal transplant. The CDR3 here is CSVGHTNTEAFF. Here the CDR3 DNA reads TGCAGCGTGGGACATACGAACACTGAAGCTTTCTTT.